This TCR beta chain emerged from a study of T cell responses to AZD1222 COVID-19 vaccine. General study findings and limits: Of the AZD1222 recipients, only five to seven were seropositive at baseline.

With regard to this clone: No antigen is known for it.

The CDR3 spans 14 residues. Germline CDR1 SGHTA, CDR2 FQGNSA. Losses at the gene ends were 1 base for V and 4 bases for J; bases not matched to a gene: 0. Clones were read by immunoSEQ multiplex PCR, and TCRdb kept only the in-frame ones, dropping some. The table includes about 120,000 clones, about 90% detected once. The sequence was obtained from an adult in good health. The chain employs TRBV7-2 and TRBJ1-4; the match to TRBD1 covers 7 bases. Sequences were derived from peripheral blood, sampled on day 0 of AZD1222 vaccination. CDR3 nucleotides: TGTGCCAGCAGCTTAGACAGGGGTAATGAAAAACTGTTTTTT. Its translation: CASSLDRGNEKLFF.